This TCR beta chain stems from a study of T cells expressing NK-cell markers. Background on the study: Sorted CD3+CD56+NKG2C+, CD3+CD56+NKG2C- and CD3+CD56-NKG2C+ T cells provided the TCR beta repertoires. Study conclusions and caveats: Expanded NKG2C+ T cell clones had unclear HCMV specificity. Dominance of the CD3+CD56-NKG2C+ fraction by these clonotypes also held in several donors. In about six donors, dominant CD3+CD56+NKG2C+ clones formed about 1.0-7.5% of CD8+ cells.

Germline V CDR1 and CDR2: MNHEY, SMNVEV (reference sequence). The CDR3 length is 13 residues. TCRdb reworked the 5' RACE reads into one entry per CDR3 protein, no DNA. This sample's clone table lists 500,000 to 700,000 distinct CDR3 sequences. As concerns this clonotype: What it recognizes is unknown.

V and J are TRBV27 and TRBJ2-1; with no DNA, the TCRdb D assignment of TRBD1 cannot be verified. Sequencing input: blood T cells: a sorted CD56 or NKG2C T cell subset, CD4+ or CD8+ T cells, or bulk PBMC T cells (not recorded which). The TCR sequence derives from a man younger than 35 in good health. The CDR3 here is CASSYSGGTLQFF.